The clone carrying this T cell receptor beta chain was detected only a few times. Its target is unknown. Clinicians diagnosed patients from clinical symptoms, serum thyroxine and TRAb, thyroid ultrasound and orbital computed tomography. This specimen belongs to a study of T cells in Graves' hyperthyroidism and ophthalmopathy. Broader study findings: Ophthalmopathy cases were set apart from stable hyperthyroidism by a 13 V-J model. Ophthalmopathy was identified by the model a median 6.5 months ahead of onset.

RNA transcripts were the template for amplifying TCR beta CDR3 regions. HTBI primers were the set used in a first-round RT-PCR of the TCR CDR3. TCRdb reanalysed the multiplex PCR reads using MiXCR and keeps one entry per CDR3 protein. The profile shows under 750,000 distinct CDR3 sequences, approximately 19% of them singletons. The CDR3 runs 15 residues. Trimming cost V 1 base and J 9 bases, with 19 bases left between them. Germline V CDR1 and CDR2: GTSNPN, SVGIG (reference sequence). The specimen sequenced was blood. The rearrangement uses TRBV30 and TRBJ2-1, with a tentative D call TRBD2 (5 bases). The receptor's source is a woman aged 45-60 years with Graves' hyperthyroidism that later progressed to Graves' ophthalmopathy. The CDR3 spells CAWSGPERGEGEQFF. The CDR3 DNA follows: TGTGCCTGGAGTGGACCGGAACGGGGTGAGGGTGAGCAGTTCTTC.